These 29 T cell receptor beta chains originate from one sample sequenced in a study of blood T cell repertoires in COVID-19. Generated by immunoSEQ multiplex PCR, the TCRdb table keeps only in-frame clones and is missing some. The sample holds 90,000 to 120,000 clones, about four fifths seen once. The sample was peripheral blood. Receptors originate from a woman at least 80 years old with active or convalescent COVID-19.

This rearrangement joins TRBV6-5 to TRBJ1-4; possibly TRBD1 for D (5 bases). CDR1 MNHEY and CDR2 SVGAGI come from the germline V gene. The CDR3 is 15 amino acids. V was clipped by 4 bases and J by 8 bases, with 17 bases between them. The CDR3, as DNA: TGTGCCAGCAGTTTCGGGACTCCCACACCAGAAAAACTGTTTTTT. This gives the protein CASSFGTPTPEKLFF.

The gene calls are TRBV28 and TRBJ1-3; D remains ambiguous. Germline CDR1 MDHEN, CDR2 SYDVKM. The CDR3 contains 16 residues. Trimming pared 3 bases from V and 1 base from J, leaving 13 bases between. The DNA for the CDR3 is TGTGCCAGCAGTTTGCGTCGTCTTCGTTCTGGAAACACCATATATTTT. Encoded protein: CASSLRRLRSGNTIYF. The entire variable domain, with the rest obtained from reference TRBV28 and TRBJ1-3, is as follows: DVKVTQSSRYLVKRTGEKVFLECVQDMDHENMFWYRQDPGLGLRLIYFSYDVKMKEKGDIPEGYSVSREKKERFSLILESASTNQTSMYLCASSLRRLRSGNTIYFGEGSWLTVV.

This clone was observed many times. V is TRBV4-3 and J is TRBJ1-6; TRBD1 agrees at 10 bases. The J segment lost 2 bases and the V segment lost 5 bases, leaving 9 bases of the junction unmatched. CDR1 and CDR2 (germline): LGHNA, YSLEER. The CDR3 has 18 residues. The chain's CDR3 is CASSEGTGATTYNSPLHF. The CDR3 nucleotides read TGCGCCAGCAGCGAGGGGACAGGGGCCACGACCTATAATTCACCCCTCCACTTT.

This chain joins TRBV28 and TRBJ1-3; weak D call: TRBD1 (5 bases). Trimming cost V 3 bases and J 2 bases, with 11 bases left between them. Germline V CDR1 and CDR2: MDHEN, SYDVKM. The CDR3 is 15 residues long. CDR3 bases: TGTGCCAGCAGTTTGGTAACAGGAACTGGAAACACCATATATTTT. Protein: CASSLVTGTGNTIYF.

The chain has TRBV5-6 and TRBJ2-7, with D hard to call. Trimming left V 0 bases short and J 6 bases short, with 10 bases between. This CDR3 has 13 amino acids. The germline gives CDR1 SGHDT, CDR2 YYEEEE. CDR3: CASSLGLGSEQYF. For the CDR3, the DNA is TGTGCCAGCAGCTTGGGTCTGGGCTCCGAGCAGTACTTC.

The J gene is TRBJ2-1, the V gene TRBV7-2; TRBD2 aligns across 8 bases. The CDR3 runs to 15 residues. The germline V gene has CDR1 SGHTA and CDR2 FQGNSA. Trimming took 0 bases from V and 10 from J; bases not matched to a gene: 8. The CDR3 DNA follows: TGTGCCAGCAGCTTAGCGAGCGGGGGATCAGGGGAGCAGTTCTTC. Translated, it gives CASSLASGGSGEQFF. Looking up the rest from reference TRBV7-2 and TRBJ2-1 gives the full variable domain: GAGVSQSPSNKVTEKGKDVELRCDPISGHTALYWYRQSLGQGLEFLIYFQGNSAPDKSGLPSDRFSAERTGGSVSTLTIQRTQQEDSAVYLCASSLASGGSGEQFFGPGTRLTVL.

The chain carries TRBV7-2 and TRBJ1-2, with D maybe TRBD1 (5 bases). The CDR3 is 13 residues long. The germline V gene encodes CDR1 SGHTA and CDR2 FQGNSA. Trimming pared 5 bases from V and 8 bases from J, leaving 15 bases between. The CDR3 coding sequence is TGTGCCAGCAGCCCGGGACTTCCGGGGGGCTACACCTTC. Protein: CASSPGLPGGYTF.

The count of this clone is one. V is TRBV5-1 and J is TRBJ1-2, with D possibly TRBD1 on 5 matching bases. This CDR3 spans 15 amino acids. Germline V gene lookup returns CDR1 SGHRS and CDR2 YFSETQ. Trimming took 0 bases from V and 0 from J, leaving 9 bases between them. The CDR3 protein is CASSLVGAPNYGYTF. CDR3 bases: TGCGCCAGCAGCTTGGTAGGGGCGCCTAACTATGGCTACACCTTC.

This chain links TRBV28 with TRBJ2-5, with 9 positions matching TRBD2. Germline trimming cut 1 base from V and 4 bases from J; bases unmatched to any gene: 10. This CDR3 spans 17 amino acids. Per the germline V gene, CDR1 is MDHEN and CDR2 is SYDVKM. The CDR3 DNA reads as TGTGCCAGCAGTTTATCTCGCGGGAGGGCCCCACGAGAGACCCAGTACTTC. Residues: CASSLSRGRAPRETQYF.

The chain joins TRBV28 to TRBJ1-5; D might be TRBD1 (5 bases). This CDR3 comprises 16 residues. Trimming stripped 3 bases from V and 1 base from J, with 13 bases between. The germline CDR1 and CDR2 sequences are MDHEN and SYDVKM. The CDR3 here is CASSLGRSRSNQPQHF. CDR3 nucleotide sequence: TGTGCCAGCAGTTTGGGGCGGTCCCGGAGCAATCAGCCCCAGCATTTT.

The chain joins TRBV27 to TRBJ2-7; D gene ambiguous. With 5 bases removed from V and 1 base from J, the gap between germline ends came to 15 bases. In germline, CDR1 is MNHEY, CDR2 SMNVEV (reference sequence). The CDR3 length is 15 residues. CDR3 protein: CASSEDYGESYEQYF. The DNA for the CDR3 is TGTGCCAGCAGTGAAGATTATGGAGAGTCCTACGAGCAGTACTTC.

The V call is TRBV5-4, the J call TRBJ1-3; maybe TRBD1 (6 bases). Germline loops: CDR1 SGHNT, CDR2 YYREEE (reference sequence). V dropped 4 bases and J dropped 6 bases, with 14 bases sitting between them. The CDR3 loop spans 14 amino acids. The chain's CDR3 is CASSPPGQSNTIYF. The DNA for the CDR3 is TGTGCCAGCAGCCCACCGGGACAATCAAACACCATATATTTT.

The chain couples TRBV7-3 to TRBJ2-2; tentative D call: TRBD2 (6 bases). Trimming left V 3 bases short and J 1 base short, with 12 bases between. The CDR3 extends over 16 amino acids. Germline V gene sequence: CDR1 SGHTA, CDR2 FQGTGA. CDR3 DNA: TGTGCCAGCAGCTTGTTAGCGGTGATGAACACCGGGGAGCTGTTTTTT. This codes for CASSLLAVMNTGELFF. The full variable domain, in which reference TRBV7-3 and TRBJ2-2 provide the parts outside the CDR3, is GAGVSQTPSNKVTEKGKYVELRCDPISGHTALYWYRQSLGQGPEFLIYFQGTGAADDSGLPNDRFFAVRPEGSVSTLKIQRTERGDSAVYLCASSLLAVMNTGELFFGEGSRLTVL.

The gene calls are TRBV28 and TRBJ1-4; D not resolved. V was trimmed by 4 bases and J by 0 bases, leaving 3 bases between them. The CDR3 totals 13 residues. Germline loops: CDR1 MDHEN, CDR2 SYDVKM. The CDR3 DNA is TGTGCCAGCAGTTCCTCAACTAATGAAAAACTGTTTTTT. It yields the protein CASSSSTNEKLFF.

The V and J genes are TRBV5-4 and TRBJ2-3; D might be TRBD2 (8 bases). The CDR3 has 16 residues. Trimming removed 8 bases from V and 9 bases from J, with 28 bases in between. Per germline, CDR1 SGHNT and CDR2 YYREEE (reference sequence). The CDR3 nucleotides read TGTGCCAGTCGGGCAGGGGGGGCATTAGCGGGGTCCACGCAGTATTTT. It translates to CASRAGGALAGSTQYF. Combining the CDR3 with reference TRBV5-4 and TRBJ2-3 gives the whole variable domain ETGVTQSPTHLIKTRGQQVTLRCSSQSGHNTVSWYQQALGQGPQFIFQYYREEENGRGNFPPRFSGLQFPNYSSELNVNALELDDSALYLCASRAGGALAGSTQYFGPGTRLTVL.

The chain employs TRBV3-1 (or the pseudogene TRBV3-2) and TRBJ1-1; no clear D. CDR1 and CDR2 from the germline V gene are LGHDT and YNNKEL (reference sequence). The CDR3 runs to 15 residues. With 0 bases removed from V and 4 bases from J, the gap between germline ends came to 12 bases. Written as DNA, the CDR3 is TGTGCCAGCAGCCAAGAAGACACATCCAGCACTGAAGCTTTCTTT. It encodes CASSQEDTSSTEAFF.

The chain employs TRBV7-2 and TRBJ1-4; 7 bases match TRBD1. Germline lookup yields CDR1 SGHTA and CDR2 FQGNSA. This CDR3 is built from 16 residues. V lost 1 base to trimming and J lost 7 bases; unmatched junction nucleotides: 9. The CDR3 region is CASSLGRGQVGEKLFF. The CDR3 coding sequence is TGTGCCAGCAGCTTAGGGAGGGGGCAGGTTGGTGAAAAACTGTTTTTT.

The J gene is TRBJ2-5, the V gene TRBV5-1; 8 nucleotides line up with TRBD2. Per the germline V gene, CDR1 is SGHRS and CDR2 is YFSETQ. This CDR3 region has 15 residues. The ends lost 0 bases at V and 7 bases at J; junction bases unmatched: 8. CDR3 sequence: CASSLDTSGVGTQYF. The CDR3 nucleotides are TGCGCCAGCAGCTTGGACACTAGCGGCGTGGGGACCCAGTACTTC.

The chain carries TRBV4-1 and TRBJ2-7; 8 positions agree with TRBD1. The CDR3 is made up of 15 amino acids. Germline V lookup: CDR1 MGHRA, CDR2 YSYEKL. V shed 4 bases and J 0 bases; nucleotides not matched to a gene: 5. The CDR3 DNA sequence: TGCGCCAGCAGCCGGGACAGGTCGAGCTCCTACGAGCAGTACTTC. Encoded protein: CASSRDRSSSYEQYF.

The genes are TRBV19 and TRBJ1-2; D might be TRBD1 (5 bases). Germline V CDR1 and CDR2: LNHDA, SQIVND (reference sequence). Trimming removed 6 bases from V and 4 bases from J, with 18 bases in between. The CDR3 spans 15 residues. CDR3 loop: CASSVLVGGSYGYTF. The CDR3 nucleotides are TGTGCCAGTAGCGTACTTGTCGGGGGTAGCTATGGCTACACCTTC.

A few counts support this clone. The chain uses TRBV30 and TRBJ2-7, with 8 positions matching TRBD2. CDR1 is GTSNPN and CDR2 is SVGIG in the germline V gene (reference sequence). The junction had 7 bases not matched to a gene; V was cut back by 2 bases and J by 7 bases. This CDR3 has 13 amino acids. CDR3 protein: CAWSRAGVGEQYF. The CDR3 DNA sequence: TGTGCCTGGAGTCGAGCGGGAGTAGGTGAGCAGTACTTC.

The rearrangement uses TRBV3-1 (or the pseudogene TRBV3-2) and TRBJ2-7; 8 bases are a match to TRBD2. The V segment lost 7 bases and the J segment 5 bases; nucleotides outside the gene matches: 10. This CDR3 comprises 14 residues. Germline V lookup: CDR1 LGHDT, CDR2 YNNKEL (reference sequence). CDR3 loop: CASTRTSSSHEQYF. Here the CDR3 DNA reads TGTGCCAGCACCCGGACTAGCTCAAGCCACGAGCAGTACTTC.

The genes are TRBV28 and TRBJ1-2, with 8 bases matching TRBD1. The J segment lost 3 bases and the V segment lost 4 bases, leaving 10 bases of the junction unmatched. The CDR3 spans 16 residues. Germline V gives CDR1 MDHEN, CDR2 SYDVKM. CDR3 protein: CASSYGTGQRDYGYTF. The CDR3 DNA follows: TGTGCCAGCAGTTACGGGACAGGTCAGAGGGACTATGGCTACACCTTC.

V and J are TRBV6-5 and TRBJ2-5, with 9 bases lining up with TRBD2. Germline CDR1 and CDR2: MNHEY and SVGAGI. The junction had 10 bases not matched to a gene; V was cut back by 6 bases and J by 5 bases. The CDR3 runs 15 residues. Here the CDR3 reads CASRGMGLAEETQYF. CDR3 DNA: TGTGCCAGCAGGGGGATGGGACTAGCAGAGGAGACCCAGTACTTC.

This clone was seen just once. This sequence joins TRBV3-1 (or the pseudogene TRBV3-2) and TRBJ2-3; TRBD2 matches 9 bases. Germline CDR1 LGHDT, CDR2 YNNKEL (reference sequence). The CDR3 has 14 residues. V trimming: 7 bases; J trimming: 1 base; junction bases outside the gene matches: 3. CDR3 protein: CASTPSGGTDTQYF. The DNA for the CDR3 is TGTGCCAGCACCCCTAGCGGGGGCACAGATACGCAGTATTTT.

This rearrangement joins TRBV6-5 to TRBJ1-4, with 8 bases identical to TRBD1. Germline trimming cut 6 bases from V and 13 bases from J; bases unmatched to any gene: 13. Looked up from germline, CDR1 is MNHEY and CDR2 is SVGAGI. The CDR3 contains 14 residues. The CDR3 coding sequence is TGTGCCAGCAGCCTACCAGGGACAGGTGGTTTACTGTTTTTT. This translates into CASSLPGTGGLLFF.

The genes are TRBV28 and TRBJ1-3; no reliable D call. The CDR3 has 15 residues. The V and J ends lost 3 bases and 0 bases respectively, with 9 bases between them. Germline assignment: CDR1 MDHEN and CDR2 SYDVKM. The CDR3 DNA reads TGTGCCAGCAGTTTGCGGCAGCTCTCTGGAAACACCATATATTTT. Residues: CASSLRQLSGNTIYF.

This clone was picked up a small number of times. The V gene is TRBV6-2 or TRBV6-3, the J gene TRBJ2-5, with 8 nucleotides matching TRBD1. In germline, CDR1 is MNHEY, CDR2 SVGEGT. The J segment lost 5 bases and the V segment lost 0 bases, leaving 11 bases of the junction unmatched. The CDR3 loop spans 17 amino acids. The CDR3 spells CASSYSVARGREETQYF. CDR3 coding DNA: TGTGCCAGCAGTTACTCAGTTGCCAGGGGGCGTGAGGAGACCCAGTACTTC.

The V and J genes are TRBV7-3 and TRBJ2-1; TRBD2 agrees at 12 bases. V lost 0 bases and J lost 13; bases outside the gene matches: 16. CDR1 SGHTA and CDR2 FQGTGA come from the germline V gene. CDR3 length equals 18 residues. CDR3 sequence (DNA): TGTGCCAGCAGCTTAACCGGGGCTAGCGGGGGGGCGGTCCCCAAACAGTTCTTC. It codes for CASSLTGASGGAVPKQFF.